This entry concerns a single T cell receptor beta chain. This entry is derived from a study of blood T cell repertoires in COVID-19. Background on the study: The United States, Italy and Spain supplied acute and convalescent COVID-19 samples. T cells, B-cell-depleted T cells, or PBMCs supplied cDNA or gDNA.

In the authors' workflow: The authors estimated nucleated cell counts from reference gene primer amplification. Profiling relied on immunoSEQ multiplex PCR, and the TCRdb table lists in-frame clones only, not all of them. The DNA gave D and trimming, while V, J and clone size come from that table. This sample has about 160,000 clones; approximately 83% occur once, and the top ten carry 9.1%. V lost 0 bases and J lost 5; bases outside the gene matches: 10. Germline CDR1 is ENHRY and CDR2 is SYGVKD. The CDR3 is made up of 18 amino acids. The chain has TRBV10-3 and TRBJ2-2, with 9 bases lining up with TRBD1. The specimen was peripheral blood. The clonotype comes from a woman aged 80 or over with active or convalescent COVID-19. The CDR3 reads CAISESRYRGQGTGELFF. The CDR3 DNA sequence: TGTGCCATCAGTGAGTCGAGATACAGGGGGCAGGGGACCGGGGAGCTGTTTTTT.